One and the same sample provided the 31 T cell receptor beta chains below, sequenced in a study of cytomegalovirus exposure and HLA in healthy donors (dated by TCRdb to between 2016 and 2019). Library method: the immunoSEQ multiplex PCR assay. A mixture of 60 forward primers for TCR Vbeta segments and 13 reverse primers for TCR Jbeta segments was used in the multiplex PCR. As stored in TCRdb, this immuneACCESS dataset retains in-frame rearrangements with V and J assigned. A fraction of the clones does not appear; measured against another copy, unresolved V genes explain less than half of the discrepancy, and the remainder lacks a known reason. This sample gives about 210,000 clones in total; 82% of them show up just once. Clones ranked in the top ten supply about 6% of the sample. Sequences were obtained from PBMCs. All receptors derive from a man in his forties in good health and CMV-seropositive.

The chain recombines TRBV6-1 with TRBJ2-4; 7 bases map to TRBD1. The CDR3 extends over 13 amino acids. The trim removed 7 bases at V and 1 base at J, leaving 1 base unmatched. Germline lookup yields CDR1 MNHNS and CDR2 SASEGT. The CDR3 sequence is CASKQGAKNIQYF. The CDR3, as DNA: TGTGCCAGCAAACAGGGGGCCAAAAACATTCAGTACTTC.

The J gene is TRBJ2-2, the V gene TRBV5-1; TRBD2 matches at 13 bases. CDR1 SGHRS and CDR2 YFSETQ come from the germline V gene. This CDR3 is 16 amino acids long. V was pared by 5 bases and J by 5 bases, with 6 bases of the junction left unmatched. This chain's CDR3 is CASRGTSGVLTGELFF. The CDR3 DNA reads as TGCGCCAGCAGAGGGACTAGCGGGGTATTAACCGGGGAGCTGTTTTTT. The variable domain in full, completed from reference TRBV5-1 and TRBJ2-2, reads KAGVTQTPRYLIKTRGQQVTLSCSPISGHRSVSWYQQTPGQGLQFLFEYFSETQRNKGNFPGRFSGRQFSNSRSEMNVSTLELGDSALYLCASRGTSGVLTGELFFGEGSRLTVL.

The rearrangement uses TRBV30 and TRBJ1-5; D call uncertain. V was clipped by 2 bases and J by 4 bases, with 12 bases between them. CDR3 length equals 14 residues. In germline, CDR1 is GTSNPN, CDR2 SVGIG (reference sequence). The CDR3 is CAWSSRVANQPQHF. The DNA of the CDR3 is TGTGCCTGGAGTAGCCGGGTCGCAAATCAGCCCCAGCATTTT.

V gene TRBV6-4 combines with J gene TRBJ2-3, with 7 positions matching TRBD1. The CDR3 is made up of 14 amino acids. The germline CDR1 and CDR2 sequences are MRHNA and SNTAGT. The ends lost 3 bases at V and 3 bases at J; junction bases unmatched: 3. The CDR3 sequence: CASSEGTATDTQYF. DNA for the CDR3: TGTGCCAGCAGTGAGGGGACAGCAACAGATACGCAGTATTTT.

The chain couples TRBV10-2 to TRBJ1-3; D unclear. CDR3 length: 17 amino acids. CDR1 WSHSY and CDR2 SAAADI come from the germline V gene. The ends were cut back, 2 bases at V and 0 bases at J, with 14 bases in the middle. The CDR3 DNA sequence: TGCGCCAGCAGTGAGAGGGAGGGTACAGTCTCTGGAAACACCATATATTTT. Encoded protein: CASSEREGTVSGNTIYF.

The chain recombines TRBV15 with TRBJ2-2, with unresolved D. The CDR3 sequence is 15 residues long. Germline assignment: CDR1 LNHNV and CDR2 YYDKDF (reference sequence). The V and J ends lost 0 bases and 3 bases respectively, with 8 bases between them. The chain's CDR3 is CATSRELTHTGELFF. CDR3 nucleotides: TGTGCCACCAGCAGAGAGTTGACACACACCGGGGAGCTGTTTTTT.

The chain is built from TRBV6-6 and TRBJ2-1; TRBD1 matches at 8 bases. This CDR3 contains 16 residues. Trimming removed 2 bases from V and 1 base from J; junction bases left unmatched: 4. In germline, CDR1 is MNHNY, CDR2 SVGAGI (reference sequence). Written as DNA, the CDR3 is TGTGCCAGCAGTTACCCCCGGACAGGGTCCTACAATGAGCAGTTCTTC. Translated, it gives CASSYPRTGSYNEQFF.

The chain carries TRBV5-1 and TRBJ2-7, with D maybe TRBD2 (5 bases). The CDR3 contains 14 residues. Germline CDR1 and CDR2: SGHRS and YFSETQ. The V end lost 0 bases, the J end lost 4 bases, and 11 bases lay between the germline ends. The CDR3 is CASSLAGPGYEQYF. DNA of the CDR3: TGCGCCAGCAGCTTGGCGGGTCCGGGGTACGAGCAGTACTTC.

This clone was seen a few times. The CDR3 DNA follows: TGTGCCAGCACCCTGGGGCTAGCGAGTGATACGCAGTATTTT. Protein: CASTLGLASDTQYF. The chain carries TRBV6-5 and TRBJ2-3; maybe TRBD2 (6 bases). The CDR3 spans 14 residues. Germline V gives CDR1 MNHEY, CDR2 SVGAGI. The ends were cut back, 7 bases at V and 6 bases at J, with 17 bases in the middle.

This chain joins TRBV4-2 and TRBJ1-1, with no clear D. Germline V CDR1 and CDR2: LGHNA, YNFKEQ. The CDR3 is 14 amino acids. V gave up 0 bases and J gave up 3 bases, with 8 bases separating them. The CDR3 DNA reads TGTGCCAGCAGCCAAGAGAGGGTCTACACTGAAGCTTTCTTT. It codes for CASSQERVYTEAFF.

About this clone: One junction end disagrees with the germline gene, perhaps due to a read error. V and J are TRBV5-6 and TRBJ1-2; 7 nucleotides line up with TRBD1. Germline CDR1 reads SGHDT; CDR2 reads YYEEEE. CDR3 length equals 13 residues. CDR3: CATTVGGVDGVAF. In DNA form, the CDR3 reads TGTGCCACCACTGTAGGGGGCGTCGACGGCGTTGCCTTC. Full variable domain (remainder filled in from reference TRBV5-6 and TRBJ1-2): DAGVTQSPTHLIKTRGQQVTLRCSPKSGHDTVSWYQQALGQGPQFIFQYYEEEERQRGNFPDRFSGHQFPNYSSELNVNALLLGDSALYLCATTVGGVDGVAFGSGTRLTVV.

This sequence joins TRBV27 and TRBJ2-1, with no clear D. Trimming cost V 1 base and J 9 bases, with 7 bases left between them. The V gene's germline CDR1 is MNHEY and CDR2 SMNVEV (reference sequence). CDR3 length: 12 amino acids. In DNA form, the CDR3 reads TGTGCCAGCAGTTTATACGGTTTTGAGCAGTTCTTC. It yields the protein CASSLYGFEQFF.

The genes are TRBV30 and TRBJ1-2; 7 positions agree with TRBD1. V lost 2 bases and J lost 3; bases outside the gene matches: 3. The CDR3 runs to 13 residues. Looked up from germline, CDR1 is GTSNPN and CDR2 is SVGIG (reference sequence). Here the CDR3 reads CAWSRDRDYGYTF. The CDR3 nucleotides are TGTGCCTGGAGTAGAGACAGGGACTATGGCTACACCTTC.

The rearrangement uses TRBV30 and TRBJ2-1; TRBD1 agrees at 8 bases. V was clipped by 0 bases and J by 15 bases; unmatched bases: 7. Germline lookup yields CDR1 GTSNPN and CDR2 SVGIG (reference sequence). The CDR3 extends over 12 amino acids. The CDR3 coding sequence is TGTGCCTGGAGTGTACAGGGGGTAGTAGCGTTCTTC. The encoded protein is CAWSVQGVVAFF.

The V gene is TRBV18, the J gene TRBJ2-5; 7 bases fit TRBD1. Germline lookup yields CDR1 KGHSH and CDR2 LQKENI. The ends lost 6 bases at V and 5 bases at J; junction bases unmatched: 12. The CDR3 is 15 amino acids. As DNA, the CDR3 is TGTGCCAGCTCTCACTTCGACAGGGTCCTCGAGACCCAGTACTTC. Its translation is CASSHFDRVLETQYF. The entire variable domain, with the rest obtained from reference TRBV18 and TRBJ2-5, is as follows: NAGVMQNPRHLVRRRGQEARLRCSPMKGHSHVYWYRQLPEEGLKFMVYLQKENIIDESGMPKERFSAEFPKEGPSILRIQQVVRGDSAAYFCASSHFDRVLETQYFGPGTRLLVL.

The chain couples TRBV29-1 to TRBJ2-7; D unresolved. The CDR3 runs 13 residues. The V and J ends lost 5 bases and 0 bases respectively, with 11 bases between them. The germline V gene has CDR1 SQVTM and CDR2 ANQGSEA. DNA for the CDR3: TGCAGCGTTCGTACATCCCACTCCTACGAGCAGTACTTC. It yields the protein CSVRTSHSYEQYF.

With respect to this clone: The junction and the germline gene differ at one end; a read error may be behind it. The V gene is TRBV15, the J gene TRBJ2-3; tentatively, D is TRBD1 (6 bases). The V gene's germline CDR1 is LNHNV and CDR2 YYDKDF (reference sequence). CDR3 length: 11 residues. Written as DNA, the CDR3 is TGTGCCACCAGCAGAGGAAGGGACAAAGATTTT. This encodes CATSRGRDKDF.

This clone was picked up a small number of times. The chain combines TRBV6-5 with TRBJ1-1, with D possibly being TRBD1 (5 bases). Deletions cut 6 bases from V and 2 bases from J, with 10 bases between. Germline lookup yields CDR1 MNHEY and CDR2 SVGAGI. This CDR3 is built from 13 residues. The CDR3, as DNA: TGTGCCAGCAGCCCCAGGGTAAACACTGAAGCTTTCTTT. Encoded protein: CASSPRVNTEAFF.

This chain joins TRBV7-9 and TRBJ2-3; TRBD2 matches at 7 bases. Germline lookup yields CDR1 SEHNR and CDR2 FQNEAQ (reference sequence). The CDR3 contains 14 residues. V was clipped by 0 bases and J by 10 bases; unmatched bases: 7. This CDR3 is CASSLAGDGGSQYF. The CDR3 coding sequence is TGTGCCAGCAGCTTAGCGGGAGACGGGGGGTCGCAGTATTTT. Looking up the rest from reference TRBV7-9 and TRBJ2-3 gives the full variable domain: DTGVSQNPRHKITKRGQNVTFRCDPISEHNRLYWYRQTLGQGPEFLTYFQNEAQLEKSRLLSDRFSAERPKGSFSTLEIQRTEQGDSAMYLCASSLAGDGGSQYFGPGTRLTVL.

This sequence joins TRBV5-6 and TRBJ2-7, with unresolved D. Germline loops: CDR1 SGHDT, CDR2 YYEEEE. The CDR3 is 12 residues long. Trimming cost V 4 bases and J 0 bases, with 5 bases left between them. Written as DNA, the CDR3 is TGTGCCAGCAGCGGCAACTCCTACGAGCAGTACTTC. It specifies CASSGNSYEQYF.

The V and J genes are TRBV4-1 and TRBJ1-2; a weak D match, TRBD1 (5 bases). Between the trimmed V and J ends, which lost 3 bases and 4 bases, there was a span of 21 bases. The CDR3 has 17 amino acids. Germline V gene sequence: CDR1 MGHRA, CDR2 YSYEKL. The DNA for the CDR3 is TGCGCCAGCAGCCACCTAGAGAGGCAGGGAGGGGCCTATGGCTACACCTTC. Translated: CASSHLERQGGAYGYTF.

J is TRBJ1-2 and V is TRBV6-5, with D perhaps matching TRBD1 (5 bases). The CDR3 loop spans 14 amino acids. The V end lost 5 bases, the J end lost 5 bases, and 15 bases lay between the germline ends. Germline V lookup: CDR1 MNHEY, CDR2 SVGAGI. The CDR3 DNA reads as TGTGCCAGCAGTGAATCAATCGGGGGGTATGGCTACACCTTC. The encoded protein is CASSESIGGYGYTF.

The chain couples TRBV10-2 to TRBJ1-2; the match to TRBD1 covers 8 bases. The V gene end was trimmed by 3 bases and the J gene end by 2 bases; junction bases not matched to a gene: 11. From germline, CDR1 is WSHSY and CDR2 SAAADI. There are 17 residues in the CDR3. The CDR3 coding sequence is TGCGCCAGCAGTGACCTCCGGACAGGGCACTCGAACTATGGCTACACCTTC. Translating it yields CASSDLRTGHSNYGYTF.

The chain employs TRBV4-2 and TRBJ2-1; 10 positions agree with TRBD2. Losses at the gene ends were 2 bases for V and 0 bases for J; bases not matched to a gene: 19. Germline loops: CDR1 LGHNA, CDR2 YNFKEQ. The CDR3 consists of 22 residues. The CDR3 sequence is CASSQSSIPLAGTLNSYNEQFF. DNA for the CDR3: TGTGCCAGCAGCCAATCCTCGATCCCACTAGCGGGAACACTAAACTCCTACAATGAGCAGTTCTTC.

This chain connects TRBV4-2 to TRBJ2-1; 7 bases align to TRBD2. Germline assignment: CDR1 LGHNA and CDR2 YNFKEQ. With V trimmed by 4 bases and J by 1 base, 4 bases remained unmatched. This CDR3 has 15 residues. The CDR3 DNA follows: TGTGCCAGCAGCCCTAGCGGAATGTCCTACAATGAGCAGTTCTTC. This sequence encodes CASSPSGMSYNEQFF.

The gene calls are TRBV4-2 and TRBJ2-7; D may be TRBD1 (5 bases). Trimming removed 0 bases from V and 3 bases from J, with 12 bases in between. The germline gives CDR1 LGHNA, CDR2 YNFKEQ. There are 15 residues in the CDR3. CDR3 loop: CASSQERQFFYEQYF. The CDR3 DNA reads TGTGCCAGCAGCCAAGAAAGACAGTTCTTCTACGAGCAGTACTTC.

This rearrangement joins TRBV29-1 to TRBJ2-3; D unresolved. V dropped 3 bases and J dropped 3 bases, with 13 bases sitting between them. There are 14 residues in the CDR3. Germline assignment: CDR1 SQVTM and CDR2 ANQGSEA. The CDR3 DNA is TGCAGCGTTGAGGATCGAGGTCTTACAGATACGCAGTATTTT. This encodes CSVEDRGLTDTQYF.

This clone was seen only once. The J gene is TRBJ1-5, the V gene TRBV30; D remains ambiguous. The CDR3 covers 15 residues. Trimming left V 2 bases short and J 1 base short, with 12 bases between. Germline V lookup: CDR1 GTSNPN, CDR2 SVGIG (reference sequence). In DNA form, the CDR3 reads TGTGCCTGGAGTCGCGCGGCCGCCAGCAATCAGCCCCAGCATTTT. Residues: CAWSRAAASNQPQHF.

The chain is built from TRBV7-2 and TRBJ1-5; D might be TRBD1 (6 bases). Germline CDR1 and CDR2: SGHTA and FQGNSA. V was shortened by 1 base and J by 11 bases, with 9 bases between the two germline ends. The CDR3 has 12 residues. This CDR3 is CASSLGTAAQHF. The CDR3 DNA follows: TGTGCCAGCAGCTTAGGGACAGCCGCCCAGCATTTT.

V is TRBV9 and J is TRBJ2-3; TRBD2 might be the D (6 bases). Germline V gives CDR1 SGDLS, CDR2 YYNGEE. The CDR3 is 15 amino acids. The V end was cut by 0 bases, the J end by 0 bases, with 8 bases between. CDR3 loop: CASSVGTKSTDTQYF. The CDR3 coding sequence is TGTGCCAGCAGCGTAGGGACTAAAAGCACAGATACGCAGTATTTT.

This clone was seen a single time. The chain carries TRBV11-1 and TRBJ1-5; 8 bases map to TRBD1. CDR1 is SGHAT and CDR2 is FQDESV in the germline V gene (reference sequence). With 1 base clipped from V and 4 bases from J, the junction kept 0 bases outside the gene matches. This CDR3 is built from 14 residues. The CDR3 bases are TGTGCCAGCAGCTTAGGGACAGGGAATCAGCCCCAGCATTTT. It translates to CASSLGTGNQPQHF.